The present TCR beta chain was sequenced within a study of glioma-infiltrating T cells. Study-wide background: Target coverage was about 4.5- to 11-fold for 850,000 to 1,000,000 blood T cells.

Findings and limits, study-wide: Very few CDR3 sequences were shared between tissue and blood.

The germline CDR1 and CDR2 sequences are LGHDT and YNNKEL (reference sequence). The CDR3 sequence is 14 residues long. Trimming stripped 4 bases from V and 10 bases from J, with 18 bases between. This clonotype has just a few counts. Its antigen is still unknown. The iRepertoire nested amplicon-rescue multiplex PCR amplified TCR alpha and beta CDR3s from RNA. TCRdb used MiXCR to reprocess the multiplex PCR reads, holding one entry per CDR3 protein. The repertoire consists of 300,000 to 450,000 distinct CDR3 sequences, with less than 50% occurring once and the leading ten covering around 13%. Input material: glioma tissue, nonneoplastic brain tissue, or PBMCs (not recorded which). The chain carries TRBV3-1 and TRBJ2-3, with TRBD2 as a possible D gene (6 bases). The origin of this receptor is a human donor with low-grade glioma or glioblastoma, undergoing nonglioma brain surgery, or in good health (not recorded which). CDR3 loop: CASSPDGGERPQYF. The CDR3, as DNA: TGTGCCAGCAGCCCCGACGGGGGAGAGAGGCCGCAGTATTTT.